This paragraph covers one T cell receptor (beta chain) sequence. Its antigen is as yet unknown. This record comes from a study of CXCR3-negative and CXCR3-positive naive CD8 T cells. Study at large: The libraries yielded 120 million to 150 million TRB reads, about 1.5 +/- 0.3 million each. Notes on the study in general: Cryopreservation partially lowered CXCR3 expression, so most assays used fresh PBMCs. Unlike memory cells, which differed, naive CXCR3-negative and CXCR3-positive cells had similar TRBV-TRBJ usage.

Each CD8+ T cell subset was flow-sorted in triplicate. Every sort contained 250,000 to 300,000 cells. Researchers prepared the TRB cDNA libraries using 5' RACE with UMI labels. TCRdb reprocessed the 5' RACE reads; each CDR3 protein has one entry and no DNA is given. Its table records around 90,000 distinct CDR3 sequences. This CDR3 spans 13 amino acids. CDR1 is SQVTM and CDR2 is ANQGSEA in the germline V gene. The sample comprised naive CXCR3- CD8+ T cells from blood. Subset given: CD45RO-CCR7+CD27+CD95- naive CD8+ T cells lacking CXCR3 (TNR3-). This clonotype originated in a human donor in good health. Some clones in this sample may be carry-over from other donors' samples. The V gene is TRBV29-1, the J gene TRBJ2-1; with no DNA, the TCRdb D assignment of TRBD2 cannot be verified. The CDR3 here is CSVTAGSYNEQFF.